This is a list of T cell receptor beta chains from one sample in a study of cytomegalovirus exposure and HLA in healthy donors. Sequenced by immunoSEQ multiplex PCR; TCRdb stores in-frame clones only, minus some. The sample comprises roughly 180,000 clones, around four fifths of which are singletons, and approximately 1.4% rests with the top ten. Sequenced input: PBMCs. The receptors here all came from a man aged 25 to 45 in good health and CMV-seronegative. Both conserved end residues are part of each CDR3. D genes are given only for firm matches. Size tells how often a clone was seen (once, few, many) or the class of an expanded clone, and some rows leave it out.

TRBJ1-6 | TRBD1 | TRBV9 | . | TGTGCCAGCAGCTACGGGGACAGGCTTAACTCACCCCTCCACTTT | CASSYGDRLNSPLHF
TRBJ2-7 | TRBD1 | TRBV7-3 | . | TGTGCCAGCAGCCGGGCGGGGGACAGGGGAACCTACGAGCAGTACTTC | CASSRAGDRGTYEQYF
TRBJ2-5 | TRBD2 | TRBV7-2 | . | TGTGCCAGCAGCCGAACTAGCGGGAGGGCGGTAGGAGAGACCCAGTACTTC | CASSRTSGRAVGETQYF
TRBJ2-7 | . | TRBV30 | . | TGTGCCTGGAGTGAGCAAGCCTACGAGCAGTACTTC | CAWSEQAYEQYF
TRBJ1-2 | TRBD1 | TRBV5-1 | . | TGCGCCAGCAGCTTGGCTTTAGGGGGCATCTATGGCTACACCTTC | CASSLALGGIYGYTF
TRBJ2-1 | TRBD2 | TRBV7-9 | . | TGTGCCAGCAGCCCACTAGCGGGAGGGCCCTTTGGGTATGAGCAGTTCTTC | CASSPLAGGPFGYEQFF
TRBJ1-5 | TRBD1 | TRBV28 | . | TGTGCCAGCAGTGGGACAGATAGCAATCAGCCCCAGCATTTT | CASSGTDSNQPQHF
TRBJ1-1 | . | TRBV7-9 | . | TGTGCCAGCAGCACGGGGGCGGGGGGCACTGAAGCTTTCTTT | CASSTGAGGTEAFF
TRBJ2-3 | TRBD2 | TRBV7-3 | . | TGTGCCAGCAGCTTAACCGGGACTAGTAGGAGCACAGATACGCAGTATTTT | CASSLTGTSRSTDTQYF
TRBJ2-5 | . | TRBV30 | . | TGTGCCTGGAGAAGGGGGGAGACCCAGTACTTC | CAWRRGETQYF
TRBJ2-5 | TRBD1 | TRBV28 | few | TGTGCCAGCAGTACACCTCAGGACAGGGGGAAAGAGACCCAGTACTTC | CASSTPQDRGKETQYF
TRBJ2-1 | TRBD1 | TRBV28 | . | TGTGCCAGCAGTTTAGGGGGACAGGGCGCAGGTGAGCAGTTCTTC | CASSLGGQGAGEQFF
TRBJ1-4 | TRBD1 | TRBV19 | . | TGTGCCAGTAGTATGGGACAGATTAATGAAAAACTGTTTTTT | CASSMGQINEKLFF
TRBJ1-1 | . | TRBV28 | . | TGTGCCAGCAAGAGTAGGAACACTGAAGCTTTCTTT | CASKSRNTEAFF